These 3 T cell receptor beta chains share one sample of origin, sequenced in a study of shared clonotypes between healthy human individuals (TCRdb year 2020). The library came from the immunoSEQ multiplex PCR assay. In TCRdb, the immuneACCESS table is reduced to in-frame sequences with V and J assigned. These tables do not hold every clone; where another copy was compared, an unresolved V gene accounts for under half, and the others remain unexplained. The sample has millions of clones on record, approximately 90% of them singletons. The top ten clonotypes cover roughly 0.15% of the sample. The material sequenced was naive CD4+ T cells sorted from blood. The label giving this sample's cell subset or site can be read as: CD45RA+ positively selected. Receptor source: a man aged 18 to 29 in good health.

The rearrangement links TRBV4-3 to TRBJ2-1; D unresolved. The CDR3 sequence is 15 residues long. From germline, CDR1 is LGHNA and CDR2 YSLEER. Trimming pared 5 bases from V and 4 bases from J, leaving 15 bases between. The CDR3 is CASSYDGLGYNEQFF. CDR3 bases: TGCGCCAGCAGCTACGACGGATTGGGATACAATGAGCAGTTCTTC.

The chain uses TRBV30 and TRBJ1-2; D possibly corresponds to TRBD1 (6 bases). With 3 bases removed from V and 4 bases from J, the gap between germline ends came to 21 bases. The CDR3 has 16 amino acids. CDR1 is GTSNPN and CDR2 is SVGIG in the germline V gene (reference sequence). CDR3 sequence reads: CAWRGRANTGTYGYTF. The CDR3 nucleotides are TGTGCCTGGAGGGGGCGGGCTAATACAGGGACCTATGGCTACACCTTC.

This chain links TRBV18 with TRBJ1-2; possible D gene TRBD1, 6 bases. V was shortened by 6 bases and J by 2 bases, with 10 bases between the two germline ends. Germline V gene data show CDR1 as KGHSH and CDR2 as LQKENI. The CDR3 extends over 13 amino acids. The CDR3 DNA reads as TGTGCCAGCTCCCGACAGGCAAACTATGGCTACACCTTC. Protein product: CASSRQANYGYTF.